The present T cell receptor (beta chain) was sequenced within a study of T cell changes during pregnancy in multiple sclerosis. Here immunoSEQ multiplex PCR was the method, and the copy in TCRdb shows in-frame clones only, minus some. This table has around 70,000 clones, roughly 94% appearing once. Germline loops: CDR1 LGHNT, CDR2 FRNRAP. The trim removed 0 bases at V and 9 bases at J, leaving 9 bases unmatched. This CDR3 is built from 16 residues. V is TRBV12-5 and J is TRBJ2-1, with 9 bases matching TRBD1. The clonotype originates from a female donor with multiple sclerosis, enrolled in a pregnancy study. The sample was peripheral blood, taken in the third trimester of pregnancy. CDR3 DNA sequence: TGTGCTAGTGGTTTGGTGGCGGGACAGGGTAGGGGTGAGCAGTTCTTC. Its protein product is CASGLVAGQGRGEQFF. Supplemented by reference TRBV12-5 and TRBJ2-1, the full variable domain reads DARVTQTPRHKVTEMGQEVTMRCQPILGHNTVFWYRQTMMQGLELLAYFRNRAPLDDSGMPKDRFSAEMPDATLATLKIQPSEPRDSAVYFCASGLVAGQGRGEQFFGPGTRLTVL.